The source of this TCR beta chain is a study of blood T cell repertoires in COVID-19. Across the study: The study drew acute and convalescent COVID-19 samples from the United States, Italy and Spain. T cells, B-cell-depleted T cells, or PBMCs provided the cDNA or gDNA that served as material.

As processed by the authors: Amplifying reference gene primers gave estimates of nucleated cell counts. Sequencing used immunoSEQ multiplex PCR; TCRdb keeps in-frame clones, though not all of them. D and trimming come from the DNA, and the V and J calls and clone size come from that table. The data show 90,000 to 120,000 clones, with over 75% seen just once and around 5.8% held by the top ten. CDR1 and CDR2 from the germline V gene are MDHEN and SYDVKM. The V end lost 10 bases, the J end lost 2 bases, and 14 bases lay between the germline ends. CDR3 length: 14 residues. This chain joins TRBV28 and TRBJ2-2; tentatively, D is TRBD2 (6 bases). The clonotype originates from a human donor in a cohort sampled during active COVID-19. Sequencing used peripheral blood. The CDR3 sequence is CATSLAPNTGELFF. The CDR3 region has the DNA TGTGCCACCTCCCTAGCGCCCAACACCGGGGAGCTGTTTTTT.